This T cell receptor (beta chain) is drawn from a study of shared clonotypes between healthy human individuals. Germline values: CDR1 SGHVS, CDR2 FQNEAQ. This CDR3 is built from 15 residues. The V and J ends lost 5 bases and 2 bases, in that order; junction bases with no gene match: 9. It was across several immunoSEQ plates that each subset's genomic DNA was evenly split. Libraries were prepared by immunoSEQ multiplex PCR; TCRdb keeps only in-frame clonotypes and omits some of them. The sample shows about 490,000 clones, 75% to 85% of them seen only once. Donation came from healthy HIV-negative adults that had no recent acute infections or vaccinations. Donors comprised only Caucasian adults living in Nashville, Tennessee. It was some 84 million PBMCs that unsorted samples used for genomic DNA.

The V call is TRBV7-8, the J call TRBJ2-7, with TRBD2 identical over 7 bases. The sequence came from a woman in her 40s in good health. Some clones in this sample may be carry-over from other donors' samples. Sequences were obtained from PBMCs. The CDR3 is CASSDQLANTYEQYF. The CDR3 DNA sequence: TGTGCCAGCAGCGACCAACTAGCGAATACCTACGAGCAGTACTTC.